Listed here are 14 T cell receptor beta chains from one sample, sequenced in a study of T-cell reconstitution after alpha-beta-depleted transplantation in children. A TCRbeta library incorporating unique molecular identifiers was prepared. One entry per CDR3 protein, called by TCRdb with MiXCR from the PCR reads. This sample has about 500,000 distinct CDR3 sequences; about 30% occur once, and the top ten carry approximately 2.3%. Sequencing used PBMCs from the stem cell graft donor, obtained from the stem cell graft. These receptor sequences come from a human donor who donated a stem cell graft to a child with aplastic anemia.

The CDR3 DNA reads TGTGCCAGCAGCGTAGAGTTAGACAATGAGCAGTTCTTC. It translates to CASSVELDNEQFF. The chain couples TRBV9 to TRBJ2-1, with D hard to call. Germline assignment: CDR1 SGDLS and CDR2 YYNGEE. The V end was cut by 0 bases, the J end by 5 bases, with 6 bases between. CDR3 size: 13 residues.

A few counts support this clonotype. The rearrangement joins TRBV20-1 to TRBJ2-7; possible D gene TRBD1, 6 bases. Trimming removed 2 bases from V and 5 bases from J, with 16 bases in between. The germline gives CDR1 DFQATT, CDR2 SNEGSKA (reference sequence). This CDR3 has 14 amino acids. CDR3 loop: CSARHLQGNDEQYF. CDR3 nucleotide sequence: TGCAGTGCTAGACATCTACAGGGAAACGACGAGCAGTACTTC.

The rearrangement links TRBV20-1 to TRBJ2-7; the D call may be TRBD1 or TRBD2 (5 bases each). The CDR3 is 14 amino acids. The germline CDR1 and CDR2 sequences are DFQATT and SNEGSKA (reference sequence). Trimming shortened V by 6 bases and J by 0 bases, and 15 bases separated the two germline ends. CDR3 sequence (DNA): TGCAGTGCGTACCTAAGGGACCTCTCCTACGAGCAGTACTTC. Its translation is CSAYLRDLSYEQYF.

There are a few counts of this clonotype. The V and J genes are TRBV20-1 and TRBJ1-2; D is ambiguous. V lost 6 bases to trimming and J lost 6 bases, with 23 bases between them. Germline CDR1 is DFQATT and CDR2 is SNEGSKA (reference sequence). CDR3 size: 15 residues. The CDR3 DNA sequence: TGCAGTGCCTTCCGGGCCAGCGGTCCAACTGATGGCTACACCTTC. This gives the protein CSAFRASGPTDGYTF.

The chain combines TRBV6-1 with TRBJ2-7; 8 bases line up with TRBD2. The V and J ends lost 6 bases and 0 bases, in that order; junction bases with no gene match: 10. Germline V gene data show CDR1 as MNHNS and CDR2 as SASEGT. This CDR3 region has 16 residues. The CDR3 DNA reads as TGTGCCAGCAGAGCGGGACGAACTAGCGGCTCCTACGAGCAGTACTTC. Amino acids: CASRAGRTSGSYEQYF.

This chain uses TRBV11-2 with TRBJ2-1, with D possibly matching TRBD1 (6 bases). The germline CDR1 and CDR2 sequences are SGHAT and FQNNGV. The CDR3 length is 15 residues. Trimming took off 6 bases at V and 6 bases at J, with 18 bases between the two ends. This chain's CDR3 is CASRAGTPPFNEQFF. For the CDR3, the DNA is TGTGCCAGCAGGGCCGGGACACCTCCCTTCAATGAGCAGTTCTTC.

V is TRBV7-9 and J is TRBJ1-1, with 7 bases aligning to TRBD1. CDR3 length equals 14 residues. CDR1 and CDR2 (germline): SEHNR, FQNEAQ (reference sequence). Losses at the gene ends were 5 bases for V and 5 bases for J; bases not matched to a gene: 8. The CDR3 region has the DNA TGTGCCAGCAGCCCTTCACAGGGGATAACTGAAGCTTTCTTT. Protein sequence: CASSPSQGITEAFF.

This clonotype was observed once. This chain joins TRBV7-8 and TRBJ2-2, with 7 bases fitting TRBD2. V dropped 5 bases and J dropped 1; count of bases not matched to a gene: 13. The germline CDR1 and CDR2 sequences are SGHVS and FQNEAQ. CDR3 length: 18 residues. CDR3 sequence reads: CASSPYVGRGKNTGELFF. CDR3 sequence (DNA): TGTGCCAGCAGCCCGTATGTTGGGCGGGGGAAGAACACCGGGGAGCTGTTTTTT.

The V call is TRBV7-2, the J call TRBJ2-2, with 9 bases identical to TRBD2. CDR1 and CDR2 from the germline V gene are SGHTA and FQGNSA. The V and J ends lost 2 bases and 3 bases, in that order; junction bases with no gene match: 7. CDR3 size: 17 residues. The CDR3 here is CASSLRSLAGYTGELFF. CDR3 in DNA: TGTGCCAGCAGCTTAAGGAGCCTAGCGGGATACACCGGGGAGCTGTTTTTT.

The V call is TRBV27, the J call TRBJ1-4; tentatively, D is TRBD1 (5 bases). CDR3 length equals 16 residues. The V and J ends lost 6 bases and 2 bases respectively, with 16 bases between them. Germline V gene sequence: CDR1 MNHEY, CDR2 SMNVEV (reference sequence). CDR3 in DNA: TGTGCCAGCAGCGCCAACCAGGGTTGGACTAATGAAAAACTGTTTTTT. The encoded protein is CASSANQGWTNEKLFF.

This clonotype was counted a few times. This chain connects TRBV5-1 to TRBJ2-3; 7 bases fit TRBD2. This CDR3 is 15 amino acids long. Trimming took 5 bases from V and 6 from J; bases not matched to a gene: 12. Per germline, CDR1 SGHRS and CDR2 YFSETQ. The CDR3 here is CASSFQRGRGDTQYF. The CDR3, as DNA: TGCGCCAGCAGTTTCCAACGCGGGAGAGGCGATACGCAGTATTTT.

The rearrangement joins TRBV11-2 to TRBJ1-1, with unresolved D. The ends were cut back, 2 bases at V and 2 bases at J, with 12 bases in the middle. The length of the CDR3 is 15 residues. The germline V gene has CDR1 SGHAT and CDR2 FQNNGV. CDR3 bases: TGTGCCAGCAGCTTAATTTCCGTGGGCAACACTGAAGCTTTCTTT. The encoded protein is CASSLISVGNTEAFF.

This chain uses TRBV7-2 with TRBJ2-1, with 9 bases identical to TRBD2. Trimming took 5 bases from V and 9 from J; bases not matched to a gene: 11. The CDR3 runs 15 residues. Germline-derived CDR1 and CDR2 are SGHTA and FQGNSA. CDR3 protein: CASSLVAGAGSEQFF. The DNA of the CDR3 is TGTGCCAGCAGCCTCGTAGCGGGAGCGGGGAGTGAGCAGTTCTTC. The full variable domain, rest sourced from reference TRBV7-2 and TRBJ2-1, is GAGVSQSPSNKVTEKGKDVELRCDPISGHTALYWYRQSLGQGLEFLIYFQGNSAPDKSGLPSDRFSAERTGGSVSTLTIQRTQQEDSAVYLCASSLVAGAGSEQFFGPGTRLTVL.

This clonotype was recorded once. The V gene is TRBV5-8, the J gene TRBJ1-4; TRBD1 matches at 8 bases. This CDR3 comprises 15 residues. J gave up 8 bases and V 3 bases, and 9 bases lay outside the gene matches. Germline assignment: CDR1 SGHTS and CDR2 YDEGEE. The CDR3 coding sequence is TGTGCCAGCAGCTCCCCAGGGGGCTCTTCGGAAAAACTGTTTTTT. Its translation: CASSSPGGSSEKLFF.